A single sample is the source of the 8 T cell receptor beta chains below, sequenced in a study of blood T cell repertoires in COVID-19. Assay: immunoSEQ multiplex PCR; the TCRdb copy retains only in-frame clones and omits some. The sample has over 150,000 clones, 85% to 90% seen once. The sequencing input was peripheral blood. These receptors were taken from a man between 70 and 80 years old with active or convalescent COVID-19.

The gene calls are TRBV20-1 and TRBJ1-5; D unclear. The CDR3 spans 13 residues. CDR1 DFQATT and CDR2 SNEGSKA come from the germline V gene (reference sequence). V lost 3 bases, J lost 4 bases, and 10 bases lay in between. The CDR3 DNA sequence: TGCAGTGCTAGTGGAGGGATTAATCAGCCCCAGCATTTT. It codes for CSASGGINQPQHF.

This clone was detected only a few times. This chain connects TRBV5-4 to TRBJ1-1, with 8 positions matching TRBD1. CDR1 is SGHNT and CDR2 is YYREEE in the germline V gene (reference sequence). This CDR3 is 15 amino acids long. V dropped 4 bases and J dropped 1; count of bases not matched to a gene: 6. The CDR3, as DNA: TGTGCCAGCAGCCGGTGGGACAGGCAGAACACTGAAGCTTTCTTT. Translated: CASSRWDRQNTEAFF.

This clone was found once. V gene TRBV10-2 combines with J gene TRBJ1-2; D gene unclear. The ends were cut back, 0 bases at V and 6 bases at J, with 14 bases in the middle. CDR1 and CDR2 from the germline V gene are WSHSY and SAAADI. The CDR3 has 15 residues. The CDR3: CASSESKSTQHGYTF. CDR3 coding DNA: TGCGCCAGCAGTGAGTCGAAATCGACACAGCATGGCTACACCTTC.

The chain recombines TRBV27 with TRBJ1-2; the D is unclear. Germline values: CDR1 MNHEY, CDR2 SMNVEV (reference sequence). This CDR3 has 13 amino acids. V shed 2 bases and J shed 7 bases, with 11 bases lying between them. This chain's CDR3 is CASSLAGTAGYTF. CDR3 sequence (DNA): TGTGCCAGCAGTTTAGCGGGAACGGCTGGCTACACCTTC.

CDR3 protein: CASSYPPPGNTEAFF. CDR3 bases: TGTGCCAGCAGTTACCCGCCCCCCGGGAACACTGAAGCTTTCTTT. The rearrangement uses TRBV6-2 or TRBV6-3 and TRBJ1-1; D gene ambiguous. V was trimmed by 2 bases and J by 1 base, leaving 11 bases between them. Germline lookup yields CDR1 MNHEY and CDR2 SVGEGT. This CDR3 spans 15 amino acids.

The CDR3: CASGNTGQPNTGELFF. The CDR3 DNA reads TGTGCCAGCGGCAATACCGGACAGCCGAACACCGGGGAGCTGTTTTTT. The chain couples TRBV5-8 to TRBJ2-2; maybe TRBD1 (6 bases). Germline-derived CDR1 and CDR2 are SGHTS and YDEGEE. The CDR3 is made up of 16 amino acids. Trimming pared 7 bases from V and 0 bases from J, leaving 16 bases between.

This chain joins TRBV5-1 and TRBJ1-2; 8 nucleotides match TRBD1. The trim removed 4 bases at V and 8 bases at J, leaving 10 bases unmatched. This CDR3 region has 14 residues. Per germline, CDR1 SGHRS and CDR2 YFSETQ. The CDR3 here is CASSPGTGGGGYTF. CDR3 nucleotide sequence: TGCGCCAGCAGCCCGGGGACAGGAGGAGGAGGCTACACCTTC. Variable domain in full (rest from reference TRBV5-1 and TRBJ1-2): KAGVTQTPRYLIKTRGQQVTLSCSPISGHRSVSWYQQTPGQGLQFLFEYFSETQRNKGNFPGRFSGRQFSNSRSEMNVSTLELGDSALYLCASSPGTGGGGYTFGSGTRLTVV.

About this clone: This sample also contains other DNA sequences that code for the same CDR3. This chain joins TRBV27 and TRBJ2-7; 10 bases are a match to TRBD1. In germline, CDR1 is MNHEY, CDR2 SMNVEV (reference sequence). J lost 3 bases, V lost 6 bases, and 5 bases had no gene match. The CDR3 consists of 14 residues. The CDR3 coding sequence is TGTGCCAGCAGACCGGGACAGGGGAGCTACGAGCAGTACTTC. Its translation: CASRPGQGSYEQYF.